The 29 T cell receptor beta chains below were found in one sample sequenced in a study of post-analysis software for immune sequencing data. Study findings and constraints: Roughly five TRBV segments occurring more often in patients than controls included TRBV5-6, TRBV5-1 and TRBV20-1.

Unique molecular identifiers tagged the TCR beta cDNA libraries. TCRdb fed the PCR reads into MiXCR, producing one record per CDR3 protein. The table lists 380,000 or so distinct CDR3 sequences, roughly 35% of them singletons, with around an eighth in the top ten. No antigen has been identified for these receptors. The sample comprised blood. These receptors were obtained from a girl aged 5 to 17 with multiple sclerosis.

The rearrangement joins TRBV10-3 to TRBJ2-6; D not certain. The CDR3 extends over 16 amino acids. Germline V lookup: CDR1 ENHRY, CDR2 SYGVKD. V shed 8 bases and J shed 2 bases, with 16 bases lying between them. CDR3 bases: TGTGCCATCTGGCCGGGCGAGGCACCTGGGGCCAACGTCCTGACTTTC. As protein: CAIWPGEAPGANVLTF.

The table lists this clonotype with many counts. The chain has TRBV20-1 and TRBJ2-3, with 9 bases fitting TRBD2. J gave up 5 bases and V 0 bases, and 12 bases lay outside the gene matches. Germline lookup yields CDR1 DFQATT and CDR2 SNEGSKA (reference sequence). The length of the CDR3 is 17 residues. CDR3 in DNA: TGCAGTGCTAGAGACCCCGAGCGGGGGGATTGGGTAGATACGCAGTATTTT. It encodes CSARDPERGDWVDTQYF.

J is TRBJ1-6 and V is TRBV12-3 or TRBV12-4; 7 bases line up with TRBD1. This CDR3 region has 13 residues. V lost 7 bases and J lost 6; bases outside the gene matches: 3. CDR3 sequence: CASTGQINSPLHF. Written as DNA, the CDR3 is TGTGCCAGCACGGGACAGATTAATTCACCCCTCCACTTT.

V gene TRBV2 combines with J gene TRBJ1-1; D is unclear. In germline, CDR1 is SNHLY, CDR2 FYNNEI. There are 12 residues in the CDR3. The V end lost 3 bases, the J end lost 5 bases, and 7 bases lay between the germline ends. The CDR3 DNA is TGTGCCAGCAGTGATCCACGGACTGAAGCTTTCTTT. As protein: CASSDPRTEAFF.

The V and J genes are TRBV29-1 and TRBJ2-1, with D tentatively TRBD1 (6 bases). The CDR3 contains 14 residues. Germline values: CDR1 SQVTM, CDR2 ANQGSEA. Between the trimmed V and J ends, which lost 5 bases and 7 bases, there was a span of 18 bases. CDR3 sequence reads: CSVIRQVNGNEQFF. The CDR3 coding sequence is TGCAGCGTTATAAGACAGGTTAACGGGAATGAGCAGTTCTTC.

This clonotype was detected ten times or more. The chain employs TRBV3-1 and TRBJ1-2, with 10 bases matching TRBD1. Germline CDR1 reads LGHDT; CDR2 reads YNNKEL (reference sequence). This CDR3 region has 16 residues. The J segment lost 3 bases and the V segment lost 6 bases, leaving 10 bases of the junction unmatched. This chain's CDR3 is CASRPGRGTGDYGYTF. The CDR3 DNA follows: TGTGCCAGCAGACCCGGCCGAGGGACAGGGGACTATGGCTACACCTTC.

This clonotype was picked up many times. The V and J genes are TRBV9 and TRBJ2-1; 16 nucleotides agree with TRBD2. Germline CDR1 is SGDLS and CDR2 is YYNGEE. Trimming took 4 bases from V and 3 from J; bases not matched to a gene: 7. The CDR3 contains 18 residues. The CDR3 DNA follows: TGTGCCAGCAGCCCAGGGACTAGCGGGGGGGCCGACTACAATGAGCAGTTCTTC. Its protein is CASSPGTSGGADYNEQFF. Full variable domain (rest looked up from reference TRBV9 and TRBJ2-1): DSGVTQTPKHLITATGQRVTLRCSPRSGDLSVYWYQQSLDQGLQFLIQYYNGEERAKGNILERFSAQQFPDLHSELNLSSLELGDSALYFCASSPGTSGGADYNEQFFGPGTRLTVL.

This clonotype was seen a few times. The CDR3 reads CSQISQETQYF. CDR3 sequence (DNA): TGCAGTCAGATCTCCCAAGAGACCCAGTACTTC. The chain uses TRBV20-1 and TRBJ2-5; D remains ambiguous. The V gene lost 8 bases and the J gene lost 1 base, with 8 bases spanning the gap. CDR3 length: 11 amino acids. The V gene's germline CDR1 is DFQATT and CDR2 SNEGSKA (reference sequence).

There are a few counts of this clonotype. This chain uses TRBV4-1 with TRBJ2-4; D is possibly TRBD1 (5 bases). This CDR3 comprises 12 residues. Germline V gene lookup returns CDR1 MGHRA and CDR2 YSYEKL. Trimming cost V 4 bases and J 8 bases, with 9 bases left between them. The CDR3 region has the DNA TGCGCCAGCAGCCGAGCAGGGTACATTCAGTACTTC. Its protein product is CASSRAGYIQYF.

This chain joins TRBV29-1 and TRBJ1-1, with 7 bases matching TRBD1. Trimming took 6 bases from V and 0 from J; bases not matched to a gene: 4. Germline values: CDR1 SQVTM, CDR2 ANQGSEA. This CDR3 comprises 13 residues. The CDR3 DNA sequence: TGCAGCGTAAACAGGGGAGTGAACACTGAAGCTTTCTTT. This codes for CSVNRGVNTEAFF. Drawing the rest from reference TRBV29-1 and TRBJ1-1, the complete variable domain is SAVISQKPSRDICQRGTSLTIQCQVDSQVTMMFWYRQQPGQSLTLIATANQGSEATYESGFVIDKFPISRPNLTFSTLTVSNMSPEDSSIYLCSVNRGVNTEAFFGQGTRLTVV.

CDR3 DNA: TGTGCCAGCAGTTCGGTTGTCAGGACCCCCACTAACTATGGCTACACCTTC. Amino acid sequence: CASSSVVRTPTNYGYTF. The chain uses TRBV6-6 and TRBJ1-2; D gene unclear. The CDR3 consists of 17 residues. CDR1 is MNHNY and CDR2 is SVGAGI in the germline V gene (reference sequence). V dropped 4 bases and J dropped 0 bases, with 18 bases sitting between them.

The chain carries TRBV18 and TRBJ1-2, with D possibly matching TRBD1 (5 bases). CDR3 length: 15 amino acids. V was clipped by 3 bases and J by 5 bases, with 16 bases between them. Germline CDR1 and CDR2: KGHSH and LQKENI. CDR3 in amino acids: CASSPGRRGSYGYTF. CDR3 coding DNA: TGTGCCAGCTCACCGGGACGTCGAGGGTCTTATGGCTACACCTTC.

The rearrangement joins TRBV4-2 to TRBJ2-5; D not resolved. The last part of the DNA fits TRBJ2-7 better; the J call may be wrong. The CDR3 spans 13 residues. The germline CDR1 and CDR2 sequences are LGHNA and YNFKEQ. The CDR3, as DNA: TGTGCCAGCAGCCATTCCGACGGACCCGAGCAGTACTTC. Encoded protein: CASSHSDGPEQYF.

The V and J genes are TRBV7-9 and TRBJ1-1, with D perhaps matching TRBD1 (6 bases). There are 12 residues in the CDR3. Trimming removed 5 bases from V and 7 bases from J, with 11 bases in between. Germline loops: CDR1 SEHNR, CDR2 FQNEAQ (reference sequence). This CDR3 reads CASSPGQIEAFF. For the CDR3, the DNA is TGTGCCAGCAGCCCCGGACAGATTGAAGCTTTCTTT. The whole variable domain, remainder taken from reference TRBV7-9 and TRBJ1-1, is DTGVSQNPRHKITKRGQNVTFRCDPISEHNRLYWYRQTLGQGPEFLTYFQNEAQLEKSRLLSDRFSAERPKGSFSTLEIQRTEQGDSAMYLCASSPGQIEAFFGQGTRLTVV.

The genes are TRBV6-5 and TRBJ2-7; D perhaps matches TRBD1 (5 bases). Germline CDR1 is MNHEY and CDR2 is SVGAGI. Trimming left V 3 bases short and J 2 bases short, with 17 bases between. CDR3 length: 16 residues. The CDR3 region is CASSYSLGVSPYEQYF. The CDR3 nucleotides read TGTGCCAGCAGTTATAGTTTAGGGGTGTCCCCCTACGAGCAGTACTTC.

The chain couples TRBV7-9 to TRBJ1-5; 7 positions agree with TRBD1. Germline CDR1 reads SEHNR; CDR2 reads FQNEAQ (reference sequence). The V segment lost 5 bases and the J segment 1 base; nucleotides outside the gene matches: 5. The CDR3 is made up of 15 amino acids. The DNA for the CDR3 is TGTGCCAGCAGCGGCGACAGGGACAGCAATCAGCCCCAGCATTTT. Its translation: CASSGDRDSNQPQHF.

The genes are TRBV5-1 and TRBJ2-7, with D possibly matching TRBD2 (6 bases). The CDR3 has 15 amino acids. Trimming shortened V by 4 bases and J by 4 bases, and 18 bases separated the two germline ends. Germline V gives CDR1 SGHRS, CDR2 YFSETQ. CDR3 protein: CASSPGGGRGYEQYF. The CDR3 coding sequence is TGCGCCAGCAGCCCCGGTGGAGGGAGAGGTTACGAGCAGTACTTC.

The chain joins TRBV5-1 to TRBJ2-7, with D unclear. The J call may not be correct, given that the DNA end is closer to TRBJ2-5. Germline lookup yields CDR1 SGHRS and CDR2 YFSETQ. This CDR3 has 14 residues. The CDR3, as DNA: TGCGCCAGCAGCTTGTCCCCCCTGAGGGAGACCCAGTACTTC. As protein: CASSLSPLRETQYF.

This sequence joins TRBV6-6 and TRBJ2-7, with 7 bases aligning to TRBD1. CDR3 length equals 13 residues. Looked up from germline, CDR1 is MNHNY and CDR2 is SVGAGI (reference sequence). Losses at the gene ends were 6 bases for V and 3 bases for J; bases not matched to a gene: 5. As DNA, the CDR3 is TGTGCCAGCAGACTAACAGGGGACTACGAGCAGTACTTC. Translated: CASRLTGDYEQYF.

The chain combines TRBV6-5 with TRBJ2-5, with a weak D call TRBD1 (7 bases). This CDR3 comprises 15 residues. Germline CDR1 and CDR2: MNHEY and SVGAGI. V dropped 0 bases and J dropped 3 bases, with 11 bases sitting between them. Here the CDR3 DNA reads TGTGCCAGCAGTTACTCGTTCAGGGGGGAAGAGACCCAGTACTTC. Translating gives CASSYSFRGEETQYF.

This clonotype was seen only a few times. The gene calls are TRBV7-9 and TRBJ1-2; D may be TRBD1 (6 bases). The CDR3 is made up of 14 amino acids. CDR1 is SEHNR and CDR2 is FQNEAQ in the germline V gene (reference sequence). The V end was cut by 8 bases, the J end by 4 bases, with 17 bases between. DNA for the CDR3: TGTGCCAGCGGTTCCGGGGGCGCCGGCTATGGCTACACCTTC. Residues: CASGSGGAGYGYTF.

This clonotype turned up a few times. V is TRBV7-6 and J is TRBJ2-1, with 9 bases matching TRBD1. V dropped 0 bases and J dropped 1; count of bases not matched to a gene: 7. This CDR3 is built from 18 residues. Germline values: CDR1 SGHVS, CDR2 FNYEAQ. Written as DNA, the CDR3 is TGTGCCAGCAGCTTAGCCCCGACAGGGGGTCTATCCTACAATGAGCAGTTCTTC. The encoded protein is CASSLAPTGGLSYNEQFF.

CDR3 sequence reads: CASIRGFTDTQYF. CDR3 bases: TGTGCCAGCATCCGGGGGTTCACAGATACGCAGTATTTT. The chain joins TRBV7-9 to TRBJ2-3; possibly TRBD2 for D (6 bases). V gave up 7 bases and J gave up 2 bases, with 10 bases separating them. Germline loops: CDR1 SEHNR, CDR2 FQNEAQ (reference sequence). The length of the CDR3 is 13 residues.

This clonotype has more than one count but fewer than ten. V and J are TRBV4-3 and TRBJ2-3; 8 nucleotides agree with TRBD2. The trim removed 5 bases at V and 0 bases at J, leaving 10 bases unmatched. The CDR3 is 17 amino acids. The V gene's germline CDR1 is LGHNA and CDR2 YSLEER. CDR3 bases: TGCGCCAGCAGCGTACATCGTAGCGGGGCTAGCACAGATACGCAGTATTTT. Translated, it gives CASSVHRSGASTDTQYF.

The chain joins TRBV6-5 to TRBJ1-1; 11 bases fit TRBD1. The CDR3 loop spans 13 amino acids. Germline CDR1 and CDR2: MNHEY and SVGAGI. J was trimmed by 7 bases and V by 2 bases; bases with no gene match: 0. CDR3 DNA sequence: TGTGCCAGCAGTTACGGGACAGGGGGTGAAGCTTTCTTT. This translates into CASSYGTGGEAFF.

This clonotype was counted ten times or more. The chain joins TRBV5-1 to TRBJ1-1, with TRBD1 identical over 7 bases. The CDR3 has 14 amino acids. The V gene's germline CDR1 is SGHRS and CDR2 YFSETQ. J was trimmed by 5 bases and V by 3 bases; bases with no gene match: 7. The CDR3, as DNA: TGCGCCAGCAGCTCAGGGGGTCCGTATACTGAAGCTTTCTTT. It yields the protein CASSSGGPYTEAFF.

This clonotype has just a few counts. The chain carries TRBV4-1 and TRBJ2-7; D gene ambiguous. Germline CDR1 reads MGHRA; CDR2 reads YSYEKL. The CDR3 contains 14 residues. V gave up 0 bases and J gave up 3 bases, with 9 bases separating them. CDR3 protein: CASSQDRALYEQYF. Written as DNA, the CDR3 is TGCGCCAGCAGCCAAGATAGGGCTCTCTACGAGCAGTACTTC.

Ten or more counts support this clonotype. The V and J genes are TRBV9 and TRBJ2-7; D is perhaps TRBD2 (5 bases). The V end was cut by 3 bases, the J end by 2 bases, with 18 bases between. Germline lookup yields CDR1 SGDLS and CDR2 YYNGEE. This CDR3 has 16 amino acids. In DNA, the CDR3 is TGTGCCAGCAGCGAGGCAGCGGTAGCCGGCACCTACGAGCAGTACTTC. This encodes CASSEAAVAGTYEQYF.

A remark on this clonotype: One junction end does not reproduce the germline sequence, and a read error may be involved. The chain combines TRBV11-2 with TRBJ2-2; D is tentatively TRBD1 or TRBD2 (5 bases each). The CDR3 length is 14 residues. Germline CDR1 and CDR2: SGHAT and FQNNGV. The CDR3 sequence: CASSGLGVTGELVF. The CDR3 DNA follows: TGTGCCAGCAGCGGCCTGGGGGTGACCGGGGAGCTGGTTTTT.